A selection of T cell receptor beta chains follows, all from one sample in a study of CD8+CD57+ T cells in acquired aplastic anemia. One entry per CDR3 protein, called by TCRdb with MiXCR from the reads. The profile shows more than 100,000 distinct CDR3 sequences, 48% of them singletons. Sequences were obtained from sorted CD4+, CD8+, or CD8+CD57+ T cells (not recorded which) from PBMCs. Receptors originate from a human donor in good health, serving as a control. Each CDR3 is given with its conserved first and last residue. The D gene is left open where the match is weak. Size tells how often a clone was seen (once, few, many) or the class of an expanded clone, and some rows leave it out.

V	J	D	size	DNA	CDR3
TRBV5-1	TRBJ1-2	.	once	TGCGCCAGCAGCTACGGGGGGAGAGGCTACACCTTC	CASSYGGRGYTF
TRBV7-3	TRBJ2-5	.	.	TGTGCCAGCAGCTTAACTTCTCGGACCCAGTACTTC	CASSLTSRTQYF
TRBV10-2	TRBJ1-2	TRBD1	.	TGTGCCAGCAGCTATGGGGACAGGAGAAACTATGGCTACACCTTC	CASSYGDRRNYGYTF
TRBV20-1	TRBJ2-3	TRBD2	.	TGCAGTGCGGATCGGACTAGCGGGAGGGCAGATACGCAGTATTTT	CSADRTSGRADTQYF
TRBV11-3	TRBJ2-7	.	many	TGTGCCAGCAGCCTGGACAGCTCCTACGAGCAGTACTTC	CASSLDSSYEQYF
TRBV10-3	TRBJ1-6	.	.	TGTGCCACCTTACGGGGGGCAGATTCACCCCTCCACTTT	CATLRGADSPLHF
TRBV29-1	TRBJ2-3	.	.	TGCAGCGTTGAGGAGCAGATCACAGATACGCAGTATTTT	CSVEEQITDTQYF
TRBV4-1	TRBJ1-6	.	many	TGCGCCAGCAGCCAGTTGATGTTCGAAGATTCACCCCTCCACTTT	CASSQLMFEDSPLHF
TRBV19	TRBJ2-7	.	.	TGTGCCAGTAGTATTGCCGGGGCTTCATCCTACGAGCAGTACTTC	CASSIAGASSYEQYF
TRBV24-1	TRBJ2-3	TRBD2	.	TGTGCCACCAGTCTACGCGGGGGGGGAGATACGCAGTATTTT	CATSLRGGGDTQYF
TRBV19	TRBJ2-1	.	many	TGTGCCAGTAATCGAAGGGGGACAGGCGGGGGCAATGAGCAGTTCTTC	CASNRRGTGGGNEQFF
TRBV10-3	TRBJ1-1	TRBD1	.	TGTGCCATCAGTTATGAGTATCGGGACAGGGCGGACACTGAAGCTTTCTTT	CAISYEYRDRADTEAFF
TRBV29-1	TRBJ2-7	TRBD1	.	TGCAGCGTTAATGTGGGACAGGGGTCGGGAGAGCAGTACTTC	CSVNVGQGSGEQYF
TRBV20-1	TRBJ2-7	TRBD1	.	TGCAGTGCTAGAGGGTCAATATGGGACAGGGAGTTCGAGCAGTACTTC	CSARGSIWDREFEQYF
TRBV11-2	TRBJ2-3	.	many	TGTGCCAGCAGCTTAGACCTCCGTGGGGCAGATACGCAGTATTTT	CASSLDLRGADTQYF
TRBV20-1	TRBJ2-1	TRBD2	.	TGCAGTGCTAGAGTAGCGGGGGGGCAGTTCTTC	CSARVAGGQFF
TRBV10-3	TRBJ1-1	.	.	TGTGCCATCAGTGAAGGGGGGGACGCTTTCTTT	CAISEGGDAFF
TRBV10-1	TRBJ2-1	.	.	TGCGCCAGCAGTGAGTCGAGGGTAGTGGGCTACAATGAGCAGTTCTTC	CASSESRVVGYNEQFF
TRBV20-1	TRBJ1-2	.	many	TGCAGTGCTGCAGGGGCTGCTGGCTACACCTTC	CSAAGAAGYTF
TRBV6-2/TRBV6-3	TRBJ1-5	TRBD1	many	TGTGCCAGCAGTTACTCGGCAATGGACAGGGCTGGCAATCAGCCCCAGCATTTT	CASSYSAMDRAGNQPQHF
TRBV20-1	TRBJ1-3	TRBD1	.	TGCAGTGCTAGAGAGGGGGGACAGGGAAACACCATATATTTT	CSAREGGQGNTIYF
TRBV6-1	TRBJ2-5	TRBD2	.	TGTGCCAGCAGTCCGCCGACTAGCGGCACAGAGACCCAGTACTTC	CASSPPTSGTETQYF